These 24 T cell receptor beta chains were sequenced from one sample in a study of T cell repertoires in cytomegalovirus infection. In TCRdb, the reads were re-called with MiXCR into one record per CDR3 protein. The sample holds approximately 120,000 distinct CDR3 sequences; about 30% are singletons and the top ten take roughly three quarters. These receptors' targets are unknown. Material: CD8+ T cells from cultured PBMCs, obtained from culture after CMV antigen stimulation. The receptors derive from a human donor in good health (CMV status not recorded). Some clones in this sample may be carry-over from other donors' samples.

At least ten counts were recorded for this clonotype. The chain is built from TRBV7-6 and TRBJ1-1, with D perhaps TRBD1 (5 bases). Trimming cost V 0 bases and J 5 bases, with 13 bases left between them. Germline lookup yields CDR1 SGHVS and CDR2 FNYEAQ. The CDR3 contains 15 residues. CDR3 protein: CASSLARGGETEAFF. DNA of the CDR3: TGTGCCAGCAGCTTAGCGCGGGGGGGAGAGACTGAAGCTTTCTTT.

The sample holds many counts of this clonotype. CDR3 amino acids: CASSLRTGGWADTQYF. CDR3 DNA sequence: TGTGCCAGCAGCTTAAGGACAGGGGGTTGGGCAGATACGCAGTATTTT. The chain recombines TRBV11-3 with TRBJ2-3; TRBD1 agrees at 10 bases. V lost 2 bases, J lost 4 bases, and 6 bases stayed unmatched. Germline V gene sequence: CDR1 SGHNT, CDR2 YENEEA. The CDR3 is 16 amino acids.

In this sample, this clonotype turned up a few times. The gene calls are TRBV7-2 and TRBJ2-3, with TRBD1 identical over 8 bases. With 5 bases clipped from V and 6 bases from J, the junction kept 7 bases outside the gene matches. This CDR3 region has 14 residues. Per the germline V gene, CDR1 is SGHTA and CDR2 is FQGNSA. The CDR3 sequence is CASSTRQGWDTQYF. The DNA for the CDR3 is TGTGCCAGCAGCACCCGACAGGGGTGGGATACGCAGTATTTT.

This chain uses TRBV20-1 with TRBJ2-4, with 16 bases identical to TRBD2. Germline loops: CDR1 DFQATT, CDR2 SNEGSKA (reference sequence). CDR3 length: 18 residues. With V trimmed by 2 bases and J by 2 bases, 6 bases remained unmatched. DNA for the CDR3: TGCAGTGCTAGAAGGGGACTAGCGGGGGGGCCAACCAAAAACATTCAGTACTTC. Translating it yields CSARRGLAGGPTKNIQYF.

The table lists this clonotype with many counts. V gene TRBV12-3 or TRBV12-4 combines with J gene TRBJ1-5; 10 nucleotides match TRBD1. V shed 5 bases, J shed 2 bases, and the junction held 6 bases outside the gene matches. This CDR3 has 16 amino acids. CDR3 residues: CASSPPGTGGNQPQHF. In nucleotides, the CDR3 is TGTGCCAGCAGTCCCCCCGGGACAGGGGGCAATCAGCCCCAGCATTTT.

This clonotype occurred a few times. The rearrangement joins TRBV27 to TRBJ1-1, with D possibly TRBD1 on 5 matching bases. This CDR3 region has 10 residues. Germline CDR1 is MNHEY and CDR2 is SMNVEV (reference sequence). With 10 bases removed from V and 8 bases from J, the gap between germline ends came to 11 bases. CDR3 loop: CATMGREAFF. The CDR3 DNA reads TGTGCCACCATGGGGCGGGAAGCTTTCTTT.

The chain combines TRBV7-9 with TRBJ1-1; D possibly corresponds to TRBD1 (5 bases). Germline-derived CDR1 and CDR2 are SEHNR and FQNEAQ (reference sequence). The CDR3 has 14 amino acids. Between the trimmed V and J ends, which lost 8 bases and 3 bases, there was a span of 16 bases. CDR3 residues: CASEGDGADTEAFF. The CDR3 nucleotides are TGTGCCAGCGAAGGGGACGGGGCGGACACTGAAGCTTTCTTT.

The gene calls are TRBV24-1 and TRBJ1-5; 8 bases line up with TRBD1. V dropped 4 bases and J dropped 6; count of bases not matched to a gene: 10. Germline CDR1 is KGHDR and CDR2 is SFDVKD. CDR3 length equals 16 residues. The CDR3 is CATSEETGVKAQPQHF. Here the CDR3 DNA reads TGTGCCACCAGTGAAGAGACAGGGGTTAAGGCTCAGCCCCAGCATTTT.

This clonotype appeared a few times. The chain uses TRBV7-6 and TRBJ2-7; 9 nucleotides agree with TRBD2. The length of the CDR3 is 14 residues. The ends lost 3 bases at V and 4 bases at J; junction bases unmatched: 4. In germline, CDR1 is SGHVS, CDR2 FNYEAQ. The CDR3 loop reads CASSFGSGGYEQYF. The CDR3, as DNA: TGTGCCAGCAGCTTTGGTAGCGGGGGATACGAGCAGTACTTC.

Many counts were recorded for this clonotype. The chain links TRBV7-2 to TRBJ1-1; D uncertain. CDR1 SGHTA and CDR2 FQGNSA come from the germline V gene. With 7 bases removed from V and 1 base from J, the gap between germline ends came to 10 bases. This CDR3 has 13 residues. In nucleotides, the CDR3 is TGTGCCAGCACCCGAGACGGGAACACTGAAGCTTTCTTT. It encodes CASTRDGNTEAFF.

The table lists this clonotype with a few counts. The V gene is TRBV9, the J gene TRBJ2-1; 13 positions agree with TRBD2. V gave up 4 bases and J gave up 9 bases; unmatched junction bases: 7. Germline-derived CDR1 and CDR2 are SGDLS and YYNGEE. CDR3 length: 15 amino acids. The CDR3 loop reads CASSLLAGGPGEQFF. The CDR3 bases are TGTGCCAGCAGCCTACTAGCGGGGGGGCCAGGTGAGCAGTTCTTC.

At least ten counts were recorded for this clonotype. The rearrangement uses TRBV27 and TRBJ2-3; 13 positions match TRBD2. This CDR3 is 15 amino acids long. Per the germline V gene, CDR1 is MNHEY and CDR2 is SMNVEV (reference sequence). The V gene end was trimmed by 6 bases and the J gene end by 5 bases; junction bases not matched to a gene: 5. This chain's CDR3 is CASRLAGGLGDTQYF. CDR3 bases: TGTGCCAGCAGACTAGCGGGGGGGCTGGGAGATACGCAGTATTTT.

The chain carries TRBV7-2 and TRBJ2-7; D gene uncertain. V was cut by 5 bases and J by 0 bases, with 11 bases left in between. Per the germline V gene, CDR1 is SGHTA and CDR2 is FQGNSA. The CDR3 loop spans 14 amino acids. The CDR3 DNA is TGTGCCAGCAGCACAGTGGGTACCTCCTACGAGCAGTACTTC. Residues: CASSTVGTSYEQYF. Together with reference TRBV7-2 and TRBJ2-7, the CDR3 gives the full variable domain: GAGVSQSPSNKVTEKGKDVELRCDPISGHTALYWYRQSLGQGLEFLIYFQGNSAPDKSGLPSDRFSAERTGGSVSTLTIQRTQQEDSAVYLCASSTVGTSYEQYFGPGTRLTVT.

The chain employs TRBV9 and TRBJ2-7, with a weak D call TRBD2 (5 bases). CDR1 SGDLS and CDR2 YYNGEE come from the germline V gene. V was shortened by 3 bases and J by 3 bases, with 13 bases between the two germline ends. CDR3 length: 14 residues. The CDR3, as DNA: TGTGCCAGCAGCGGGGCGGGCAACCTCTACGAGCAGTACTTC. As protein: CASSGAGNLYEQYF.

This clonotype was counted only a few times. V and J are TRBV9 and TRBJ2-3, with D perhaps matching TRBD2 (7 bases). Germline V gene lookup returns CDR1 SGDLS and CDR2 YYNGEE. Trimming removed 4 bases from V and 2 bases from J, with 14 bases in between. This CDR3 has 15 residues. CDR3 DNA: TGTGCCAGCAGCCCGAAGGGGGGGTACACAGATACGCAGTATTTT. It yields the protein CASSPKGGYTDTQYF.

The J gene is TRBJ1-1, the V gene TRBV19; no clear D. V lost 3 bases and J lost 6, with 11 bases in between. Germline V gene lookup returns CDR1 LNHDA and CDR2 SQIVND (reference sequence). This CDR3 region has 13 residues. CDR3 residues: CASSIGEVAEAFF. For the CDR3, the DNA is TGTGCCAGTAGTATTGGGGAAGTCGCTGAAGCTTTCTTT.

The chain recombines TRBV15 with TRBJ2-1; D perhaps matches TRBD1 (6 bases). The CDR3 length is 15 residues. The V gene lost 0 bases and the J gene lost 3 bases, with 9 bases spanning the gap. The germline V gene has CDR1 LNHNV and CDR2 YYDKDF (reference sequence). This chain's CDR3 is CATSRDDRYYNEQFF. The CDR3, as DNA: TGTGCCACCAGCAGAGATGACAGGTACTACAATGAGCAGTTCTTC.

The J gene is TRBJ2-5, the V gene TRBV19; D is perhaps TRBD1 (5 bases). The germline V gene has CDR1 LNHDA and CDR2 SQIVND (reference sequence). This CDR3 has 18 amino acids. Trimming removed 3 bases from V and 0 bases from J, with 20 bases in between. CDR3 protein: CASSMDTGLPEYQETQYF. The CDR3 DNA reads TGTGCCAGTAGTATGGACACGGGTTTACCCGAGTACCAAGAGACCCAGTACTTC.

The J gene is TRBJ1-5, the V gene TRBV7-3; D is undetermined. V was trimmed by 7 bases and J by 3 bases, leaving 13 bases between them. The length of the CDR3 is 14 residues. Germline V CDR1 and CDR2: SGHTA, FQGTGA. The CDR3 coding sequence is TGTGCCAGCAACTCTGGGCGGATCAATCAGCCCCAGCATTTT. This sequence encodes CASNSGRINQPQHF.

The rearrangement links TRBV28 to TRBJ2-2; D is undetermined. The V gene lost 6 bases and the J gene lost 2 bases, with 13 bases spanning the gap. Germline CDR1 MDHEN, CDR2 SYDVKM. The length of the CDR3 is 15 residues. Written as DNA, the CDR3 is TGTGCCAGCAGGGCCAAGTGGCCTAACACCGGGGAGCTGTTTTTT. Residues: CASRAKWPNTGELFF.

This clonotype came up a few times. J is TRBJ1-3 and V is TRBV7-6, with D uncertain. The CDR3 spans 15 residues. Trimming left V 5 bases short and J 0 bases short, with 11 bases between. The germline CDR1 and CDR2 sequences are SGHVS and FNYEAQ. This CDR3 is CASSDQVFSGNTIYF. CDR3 DNA sequence: TGTGCCAGCAGCGATCAGGTTTTCTCTGGAAACACCATATATTTT.

This chain joins TRBV12-3 or TRBV12-4 and TRBJ2-3; D is perhaps TRBD1 (5 bases). Trimming stripped 6 bases from V and 0 bases from J, with 10 bases between. This CDR3 region has 14 residues. The chain's CDR3 is CASSRTPSTDTQYF. The CDR3 coding sequence is TGTGCCAGCAGCCGGACACCTAGCACAGATACGCAGTATTTT.

This clonotype was picked up many times. The chain recombines TRBV7-6 with TRBJ1-2; 7 positions agree with TRBD1. Trimming removed 5 bases from V and 4 bases from J; junction bases left unmatched: 4. Germline V gives CDR1 SGHVS, CDR2 FNYEAQ. CDR3 length equals 13 residues. CDR3 sequence reads: CASSEGTVYGYTF. CDR3 bases: TGTGCCAGCAGCGAAGGGACAGTCTATGGCTACACCTTC.

The rearrangement joins TRBV9 to TRBJ2-1; TRBD2 might be the D (7 bases). CDR1 is SGDLS, CDR2 YYNGEE, per germline. The CDR3 consists of 16 residues. Deletions cut 4 bases from V and 2 bases from J, with 16 bases between. CDR3 nucleotides: TGTGCCAGCAGCCCGAGGGGGGGCCCCACCTACAATGAGCAGTTCTTC. It codes for CASSPRGGPTYNEQFF.